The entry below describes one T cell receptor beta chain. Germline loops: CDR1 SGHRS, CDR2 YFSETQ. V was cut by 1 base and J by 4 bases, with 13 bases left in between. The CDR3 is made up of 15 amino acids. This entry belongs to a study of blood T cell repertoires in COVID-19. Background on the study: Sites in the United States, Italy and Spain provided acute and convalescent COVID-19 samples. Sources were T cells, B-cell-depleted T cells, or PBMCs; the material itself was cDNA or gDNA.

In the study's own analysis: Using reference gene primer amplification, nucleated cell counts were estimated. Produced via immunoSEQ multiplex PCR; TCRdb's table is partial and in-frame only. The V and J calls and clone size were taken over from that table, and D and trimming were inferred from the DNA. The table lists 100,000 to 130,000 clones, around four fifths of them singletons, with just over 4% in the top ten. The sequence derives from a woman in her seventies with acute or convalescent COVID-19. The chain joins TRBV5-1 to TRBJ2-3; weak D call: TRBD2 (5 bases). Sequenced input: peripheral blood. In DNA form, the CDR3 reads TGCGCCAGCAGCTTGTCCCCCGCGGAGGCAGATACGCAGTATTTT. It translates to CASSLSPAEADTQYF.